This T cell receptor beta chain emerged from a study of blood T cells in healthy people across ages. Ten milliliters of peripheral blood were drawn from each donor. General study results and limits: With unsorted PBMCs, a conclusive comparison of naive versus antigen-experienced cells was not possible. A roughly linear fall in TCR beta diversity per million T cells was seen with increasing age.

Per the germline V gene, CDR1 is SQVTM and CDR2 is ANQGSEA. This CDR3 comprises 12 residues. Trimming took 3 bases from V and 2 from J, leaving 5 bases between them. Through a sample-barcoded 5' primer and a J-beta primer mix, a second PCR was run for roughly 6 to 12 cycles. Using its own MiXCR run on the 5' RACE reads, TCRdb lists one record per CDR3 protein. The sample lists 650,000 to 800,000 distinct CDR3 sequences; 40% to 50% were seen once. There are many counts of this clonotype. What it binds is unknown. The J gene is TRBJ2-1, the V gene TRBV29-1; no firm D call. The receptor's source is a man aged 60-69 years in good health. Sequences were obtained from blood. CDR3 protein: CSVDLTYNEQFF. CDR3 in DNA: TGCAGCGTTGATCTAACCTACAATGAGCAGTTCTTC.